The 7 T cell receptor beta chains listed next were all sequenced from one sample in a study of T cells in Graves' hyperthyroidism and ophthalmopathy (dated by TCRdb to between 2019 and 2020). Libraries came from multiplex PCR. Sequencing was performed on an Illumina HiSeq 2000. The TCR beta CDR3 regions were amplified from RNA transcripts. A first-round RT-PCR of the TCR CDR3 used the HTBI primer set with the Qiagen OneStep RT-PCR kit. TCRdb reprocessing: public reads trimmed at Q25 with fastp, clones called with MiXCR, in-frame beta chains kept. Entries that share a CDR3 protein sequence are merged under the most common genes and DNA. The sample table contains 700,000 or so distinct CDR3 sequences; only one count was recorded for around 15% of them. The biggest ten clones account for 8.4% of the sample. Sequencing used blood. The source of these receptors is a man aged 18 to 35 with Graves' hyperthyroidism.

Ten or more counts support this clonotype. The chain has TRBV2 and TRBJ2-7; 7 bases match TRBD1. This CDR3 is built from 14 residues. Germline CDR1 is SNHLY and CDR2 is FYNNEI. With 2 bases clipped from V and 5 bases from J, the junction kept 6 bases outside the gene matches. This chain's CDR3 is CASSELVTGNEQYF. The DNA for the CDR3 is TGTGCCAGCAGTGAACTCGTGACAGGGAACGAGCAGTACTTC.

The chain combines TRBV4-1 with TRBJ1-1; the D is unclear. With 4 bases removed from V and 4 bases from J, the gap between germline ends came to 16 bases. The CDR3 runs 15 residues. Germline CDR1 is MGHRA and CDR2 is YSYEKL. CDR3 protein: CASSRLSGRATEAFF. The CDR3, as DNA: TGCGCCAGCAGCCGCTTGAGCGGAAGGGCCACTGAAGCTTTCTTT.

This clonotype was counted only a few times. A far larger clone lies a single base away; this is likely a read error. The conserved phenylalanine or tryptophan normally closing the CDR3 is absent here, so this likely arose from a read error. The J gene is TRBJ2-5, the V gene TRBV11-1; 9 positions agree with TRBD2. Trimming cost V 6 bases and J 7 bases; bases outside gene matches: 6. Germline-derived CDR1 and CDR2 are SGHAT and FQDESV (reference sequence). The CDR3 has 13 amino acids. The CDR3 region is CASSLGLAGTQYL. Written as DNA, the CDR3 is TGTGCCAGCAGTCTGGGACTAGCAGGGACCCAGTACCTC.

This clonotype was seen many times. At one end, the junction sequence differs from germline, possibly due to a read error. The chain uses TRBV28 and TRBJ2-7; unclear D gene. There are 12 residues in the CDR3. Germline CDR1 is MDHEN and CDR2 is SYDVKM. CDR3 loop: CASSLSPYEQYF. The CDR3 coding sequence is TGTGCCAGCAGCTTATCCCCCTACGAGCAGTACTTC. The full variable domain, its missing parts supplied by reference TRBV28 and TRBJ2-7, is DVKVTQSSRYLVKRTGEKVFLECVQDMDHENMFWYRQDPGLGLRLIYFSYDVKMKEKGDIPEGYSVSREKKERFSLILESASTNQTSMYLCASSLSPYEQYFGPGTRLTVT.

The gene calls are TRBV20-1 and TRBJ2-3, with D uncertain. V was shortened by 6 bases and J by 11 bases, with 12 bases between the two germline ends. The CDR3 sequence is 10 residues long. Germline V gives CDR1 DFQATT, CDR2 SNEGSKA (reference sequence). The CDR3 coding sequence is TGCAGTGCGGTGGGCCTAGGGCAGTATTTT. Its protein product is CSAVGLGQYF.

The genes are TRBV4-3 and TRBJ2-1, with TRBD2 matching over 8 bases. With 7 bases clipped from V and 0 bases from J, the junction kept 17 bases outside the gene matches. The CDR3 has 19 amino acids. The germline V gene encodes CDR1 LGHNA and CDR2 YSLEER. CDR3 loop: CASTPGTSGVVSSYNEQFF. CDR3 coding DNA: TGCGCCAGCACCCCCGGGACTAGTGGTGTGGTAAGCTCCTACAATGAGCAGTTCTTC.

The sample holds many counts of this clonotype. This rearrangement joins TRBV12-5 to TRBJ2-1; 9 bases agree with TRBD2. Looked up from germline, CDR1 is LGHNT and CDR2 is FRNRAP. The length of the CDR3 is 18 residues. V was clipped by 2 bases and J by 6 bases; unmatched bases: 14. CDR3 protein: CASGLTLTGSGSSNEQFF. In DNA, the CDR3 is TGTGCTAGTGGTTTGACCCTTACAGGTAGCGGGAGTTCCAATGAGCAGTTCTTC.